The entry that follows covers one T cell receptor beta chain sequence. The antigen this receptor binds is unknown. Per-nucleotide qualities are absent, and no much larger clonotype sits a single base away. Participants in the prospective study were aged roughly 18 to 100 years, lived in some 24 United States geographic areas, and enrolled through a virtual design. In the prospective study, cohorts were assigned on the basis of participant-reported clinical history obtained from a screening survey and a study questionnaire. ImmuneRACE Cohort 3 recovered participants were defined by two consecutive negative NP/OP PCR tests, healthcare professional clearance, or symptom resolution. In the prospective study, mobile phlebotomists collected whole blood, serum and a nasopharyngeal or oropharyngeal swab from each participant. Prospective study participants could optionally give additional blood draws and questionnaires over a 2-month period. Before DNA extraction, prospective study blood samples were shipped either frozen or at room temperature.

The sample comes from a study of blood T cell repertoires in COVID-19 (TCRdb year 2020). About the full investigation: Samples covering the acute and convalescent phases of COVID-19 were provided by collaborators in the United States, Italy and Spain. The prospective study material was composed of cDNA or gDNA derived from T cells, B-cell-depleted T cells, or PBMCs. Subjects who had been exposed to COVID-19, were actively infected with it, or had recovered from it provided the deeply sampled blood TCRbeta repertoires that made up the dataset. The repertoires were released in a freely available public database intended as a resource for research on the immune response to SARS-CoV-2. The samples were drawn from the first 160 participants of the ongoing ImmuneRACE study and from 1,200 or so subjects provided by 6 global collaborators. Sample metadata almost always included a de-identified subject ID, COVID-19 status, age in years and sex. Where HLA class I and class II types were available, the types were taken from metadata supplied by the sample provider, not from assay-based typing. The study at large found these results: The quantity of clinical and demographic metadata differed by source and by participant and was supplied without curation.

The immunoSEQ Assay, a bias-controlled multiplex PCR, was used to amplify TCRbeta CDR3 regions from genomic DNA. As for the original processing: The number of nucleated cells in each sample was estimated by amplification of reference gene primers within the assay. Sequence reads were collapsed and filtered to measure the absolute abundance of every unique TCRbeta CDR3 rearrangement. For each sample, productive Simpson clonality was calculated as the square root of Simpson's diversity index across productive rearrangements. In its TCRdb copy, this immuneACCESS table keeps in-frame sequences only and misses some clones. Where compared with another copy, unresolved V genes explain less than half of these, and the others have no known cause. That table gives V, J and clone size, and the DNA gave D and trimming. The sample records some 170,000 clones, approximately 78% of which are singletons. The biggest ten clones account for roughly a sixth of the sample.

The CDR3, from cysteine to phenylalanine, totals 16 residues. Just CDR3 DNA is preserved here, 48 bases in frame from base 1. Reading the germline V gene (reference sequence) gives CDR1 SEHNR and CDR2 FQNEAQ. Trimming accounts for 1 base at V and 5 bases at J, while the number of junction bases matched to no gene is 5. The V and J genes are TRBV7-9 and TRBJ2-3; 11 central nucleotides agree with TRBD2. This clonotype was sampled from a woman aged 50 to 65 who had recovered from COVID-19. Source material: PBMCs or T cells enriched from blood (not recorded which). The CDR3 reads as follows: CASSLGTSGRIDTQYF. The nucleotides read TGTGCCAGCAGCTTAGGCACTAGCGGGAGAATAGATACGCAGTATTTT.